This T cell receptor (beta chain) is drawn from a study of control samples from healthy donors and cancer patients. Measured with immunoSEQ multiplex PCR; TCRdb has only the in-frame clones, and not every one. Of more than 15,000 clones in the sample, 88% are singletons; the top ten hold 8% to 10%. Trimming left V 2 bases short and J 5 bases short, with 11 bases between. The CDR3 runs to 14 residues. Germline-derived CDR1 and CDR2 are SGHRS and YFSETQ. The sequenced sample was PBMCs. The gene calls are TRBV5-1 and TRBJ2-1; tentatively, D is TRBD1 or TRBD2 (5 bases each). The clonotype was recovered from a woman aged 60 to 75 with head and neck cancer. The CDR3 spells CASSLGTSDNEQFF. The CDR3 DNA follows: TGCGCCAGCAGCTTAGGGACGTCTGACAATGAGCAGTTCTTC.